These T cell receptor beta chains were read from a single sample in a study of blood T cell repertoires in COVID-19. The table came from immunoSEQ multiplex PCR; TCRdb's copy has only in-frame clones and leaves some out. Among over 70,000 clones listed, 87% were seen once. Sequenced sample: peripheral blood. The source of these receptors is a human donor in a cohort sampled during active COVID-19. CDR3s include the opening cysteine and the closing phenylalanine or tryptophan. A D gene is named only where the DNA matches it firmly. Size is stated for part of the rows, as once, few or many counts, or as a class when the clone is expanded.

j_call v_call d_call clone_size cdr3_nt cdr3_aa
TRBJ2-7 TRBV5-6 NA NA TGTGCCAGCAGCTTGGAGCCCTACGAGCAGTACTTC CASSLEPYEQYF
TRBJ2-7 TRBV6-1 TRBD2 NA TGTGCCAGCAGTGACCATGCAGGAGGACTAGACTACGAGCAGTACTTC CASSDHAGGLDYEQYF
TRBJ2-1 TRBV2 TRBD2 NA TGTGCCAGCAGCGGGACTAGCGAGGTCGGAGAGCAGTTCTTC CASSGTSEVGEQFF
TRBJ2-2 TRBV7-9 NA NA TGTGCCAGCAGCTTAGTGCAGGGTTGGAACACCGGGGAGCTGTTTTTT CASSLVQGWNTGELFF
TRBJ1-1 TRBV24-1 TRBD1 NA TGTGCCACCAGTAGTCAGGGGGGAACTGAAGCTTTCTTT CATSSQGGTEAFF
TRBJ2-7 TRBV25-1 TRBD2 NA TGTGCCAGCAGTGACCCGACTAGCGGGAGCTATGGTTACGAGCAGTACTTC CASSDPTSGSYGYEQYF
TRBJ1-3 TRBV28 NA NA TGTGCCAGCAGTTTACCAGGGAATACAGGAAACACCATATATTTT CASSLPGNTGNTIYF
TRBJ2-2 TRBV29-1 NA NA TGCAGCGTTACCGGGAGAAAAACCGGGGAGCTGTTTTTT CSVTGRKTGELFF
TRBJ2-3 TRBV7-9 NA NA TGTGCCAGCAGCCCTACTTGGGGGCTCGGAGATACGCAGTATTTT CASSPTWGLGDTQYF
TRBJ2-2 TRBV28 TRBD1 NA TGTGCCAGCAGTCCGTGGGGGACAGTAGACACCGGGGAGCTGTTTTTT CASSPWGTVDTGELFF
TRBJ1-1 TRBV6-6 TRBD1 once TGTGCCAGCAGTAACCGACAGGGGGCTTTGGGCACTGAAGCTTTCTTT CASSNRQGALGTEAFF
TRBJ2-3 TRBV4-1 TRBD2 NA TGCGCCAGCAGTCCGATACTCGGACTAGCGGGAGATACGCAGTATTTT CASSPILGLAGDTQYF
TRBJ1-2 TRBV3-1/TRBV3-2 NA NA TGTGCCAGCAGTCTACAGGGAGCTGGGGATAACTATGGCTACACCTTC CASSLQGAGDNYGYTF
TRBJ2-5 TRBV3-1/TRBV3-2 NA NA TGTGCCAGCAGCCAAGTGGGGCGGGGAGAGACCCAGTACTTC CASSQVGRGETQYF
TRBJ2-7 TRBV28 NA few TGTGCCAGCAGTTTAACCGGGAGTGGCTACGAGCAGTACTTC CASSLTGSGYEQYF
TRBJ2-7 TRBV6-5 TRBD1 NA TGTGCCAGCAGGGAGACAGGGAATCCTTCCTACGAGCAGTACTTC CASRETGNPSYEQYF